The 25 T cell receptor beta chains below all came from one sample that was sequenced in a study of T cell responses to AZD1222 COVID-19 vaccine. Assay used: immunoSEQ multiplex PCR; TCRdb lists only in-frame clones, some missing. In the table there are fewer than 200,000 clones, 85% to 95% of which are singletons. The source was peripheral blood, collected on day 0 of AZD1222 vaccination. The receptors originated from an adult in good health.

This clone is a singleton in its sample. The chain has TRBV13 and TRBJ2-7, with 9 bases lining up with TRBD2. Germline-derived CDR1 and CDR2 are PRHDT and FYEKMQ (reference sequence). J was trimmed by 4 bases and V by 10 bases; bases with no gene match: 8. This CDR3 contains 13 residues. The CDR3 DNA follows: TGTGCCACCGAGGCGGGAGGGGGATACGAGCAGTACTTC. Its translation is CATEAGGGYEQYF.

This sequence joins TRBV11-2 and TRBJ1-3; 9 bases are a match to TRBD1. V dropped 5 bases and J dropped 3; count of bases not matched to a gene: 5. Germline V gives CDR1 SGHAT, CDR2 FQNNGV. The CDR3 loop spans 15 amino acids. The CDR3 here is CASSKTGQGGNTIYF. The DNA for the CDR3 is TGTGCCAGCAGCAAAACGGGACAGGGTGGAAACACCATATATTTT.

The chain links TRBV24-1 to TRBJ2-2, with 8 bases lining up with TRBD1. In germline, CDR1 is KGHDR, CDR2 SFDVKD. The ends lost 9 bases at V and 7 bases at J; junction bases unmatched: 9. CDR3 size: 14 residues. This CDR3 reads CATGTGLYGGELFF. The CDR3 nucleotides are TGTGCCACCGGGACAGGTCTTTACGGCGGGGAGCTGTTTTTT.

This rearrangement joins TRBV5-1 to TRBJ2-1; D is undetermined. The germline V gene has CDR1 SGHRS and CDR2 YFSETQ. The CDR3 spans 11 residues. V was pared by 0 bases and J by 8 bases, with 3 bases between. CDR3 sequence reads: CASSLEDEQFF. The CDR3 DNA reads as TGCGCCAGCAGCTTGGAAGATGAGCAGTTCTTC.

This chain's CDR3 is CASPFNTEAFF. CDR3 nucleotide sequence: TGTGCCAGCCCCTTCAACACTGAAGCTTTCTTT. The chain uses TRBV6-5 and TRBJ1-1; no reliable D call. The V end lost 8 bases, the J end lost 2 bases, and 6 bases lay between the germline ends. The CDR3 totals 11 residues. CDR1 is MNHEY and CDR2 is SVGAGI in the germline V gene.

CDR3 nucleotide sequence: TGCGCCAGCAGCTTGATGGGAGCGGGAGAAAAGACCCAGTACTTC. This gives the protein CASSLMGAGEKTQYF. The chain recombines TRBV5-1 with TRBJ2-5; 8 nucleotides agree with TRBD2. The CDR3 sequence is 15 residues long. V lost 1 base and J lost 6; bases outside the gene matches: 8. The germline V gene has CDR1 SGHRS and CDR2 YFSETQ.

CDR3 region: CASSLAGMDTEAFF. The DNA for the CDR3 is TGCGCCAGCAGCTTGGCAGGGATGGACACTGAAGCTTTCTTT. The chain has TRBV5-1 and TRBJ1-1; a weak D match, TRBD1 (5 bases). CDR3 length: 14 residues. V was trimmed by 0 bases and J by 3 bases, leaving 9 bases between them. The V gene's germline CDR1 is SGHRS and CDR2 YFSETQ.

This chain connects TRBV5-1 to TRBJ2-7; 10 bases are shared with TRBD1. Germline assignment: CDR1 SGHRS and CDR2 YFSETQ. The CDR3 consists of 15 residues. V was pared by 2 bases and J by 7 bases, with 9 bases of the junction left unmatched. The CDR3 spells CASSFGQGGLGEQYF. The DNA for the CDR3 is TGCGCCAGCAGCTTCGGACAGGGGGGATTAGGGGAGCAGTACTTC.

This clone was seen once. The chain has TRBV2 and TRBJ2-6, with D perhaps TRBD1 or TRBD2 (5 bases each). Germline V gene sequence: CDR1 SNHLY, CDR2 FYNNEI. The ends were cut back, 7 bases at V and 1 base at J, with 14 bases in the middle. The CDR3 runs 16 residues. CDR3 amino acids: CASTWDGLSGANVLTF. Written as DNA, the CDR3 is TGTGCCAGCACATGGGACGGTCTTTCTGGGGCCAACGTCCTGACTTTC.

The chain employs TRBV27 and TRBJ2-7; perhaps TRBD1 as D (6 bases). This CDR3 has 12 amino acids. Germline assignment: CDR1 MNHEY and CDR2 SMNVEV (reference sequence). Trimming shortened V by 6 bases and J by 7 bases, and 13 bases separated the two germline ends. CDR3 sequence (DNA): TGTGCCAGCAGATCACTTACAGGGGAGCAGTACTTC. Amino acids: CASRSLTGEQYF.

In its sample, this clone was seen once. V is TRBV4-1 and J is TRBJ1-2; possibly TRBD1 for D (5 bases). The CDR3 sequence is 14 residues long. V shed 1 base and J shed 5 bases, with 11 bases lying between them. Germline CDR1 and CDR2: MGHRA and YSYEKL. The CDR3 loop is CASSQVGTIYGYTF. The CDR3 region has the DNA TGCGCCAGCAGCCAAGTAGGGACTATTTATGGCTACACCTTC.

V gene TRBV2 combines with J gene TRBJ2-1; 8 bases align to TRBD2. This CDR3 is 14 amino acids long. The ends lost 8 bases at V and 0 bases at J; junction bases unmatched: 3. The germline V gene has CDR1 SNHLY and CDR2 FYNNEI. In DNA form, the CDR3 reads TGTGCCAGCCCGGGGGGGAGCTCCTACAATGAGCAGTTCTTC. This codes for CASPGGSSYNEQFF.

The CDR3 sequence is CSVGDGSYEQYF. Written as DNA, the CDR3 is TGCAGCGTTGGAGACGGTTCCTACGAGCAGTACTTC. J is TRBJ2-7 and V is TRBV29-1; D is undetermined. CDR3 length: 12 residues. The germline V gene has CDR1 SQVTM and CDR2 ANQGSEA. Trimming took 4 bases from V and 1 from J, leaving 8 bases between them.

This clone showed up just a few times. The chain is built from TRBV4-2 and TRBJ2-7; TRBD1 is a possible D gene (6 bases). Trimming cost V 4 bases and J 1 base, with 11 bases left between them. The CDR3 is made up of 14 amino acids. Germline CDR1 LGHNA, CDR2 YNFKEQ. The CDR3 DNA follows: TGTGCCAGCAGCCTCGAAGGGACATCCTACGAGCAGTACTTC. It encodes CASSLEGTSYEQYF.

The rearrangement uses TRBV28 and TRBJ1-3; 7 nucleotides agree with TRBD1. After removal of 1 base from V and 6 bases from J, the junction contained 6 bases not matched to a gene. Germline V CDR1 and CDR2: MDHEN, SYDVKM. The CDR3 runs to 15 residues. CDR3: CASSLLAGGENTIYF. The CDR3 DNA follows: TGTGCCAGCAGTTTATTGGCAGGGGGGGAAAACACCATATATTTT.

The chain uses TRBV5-1 and TRBJ2-1, with D possibly TRBD2 on 5 matching bases. The CDR3 length is 14 residues. Germline V gene data show CDR1 as SGHRS and CDR2 as YFSETQ. V lost 6 bases and J lost 2, with 12 bases in between. The CDR3 region is CASTGNYAYNEQFF. DNA for the CDR3: TGCGCCAGCACCGGGAACTACGCCTACAATGAGCAGTTCTTC.

The rearrangement joins TRBV7-7 to TRBJ2-2; no firm D call. The CDR3 loop spans 12 amino acids. Germline CDR1 SSHAT, CDR2 FNYEAQ (reference sequence). V was cut by 7 bases and J by 6 bases, with 9 bases left in between. CDR3 bases: TGTGCCAGCACTTCCCGGGCCGGGGAGCTGTTTTTT. Translation: CASTSRAGELFF.

The chain has TRBV29-1 and TRBJ2-3, with a weak D call TRBD2 (6 bases). Per germline, CDR1 SQVTM and CDR2 ANQGSEA. The CDR3 length is 12 residues. Trimming left V 1 base short and J 4 bases short, with 6 bases between. The CDR3 sequence: CSVEAGADTQYF. CDR3 nucleotide sequence: TGCAGCGTTGAAGCGGGGGCAGATACGCAGTATTTT.

This rearrangement joins TRBV29-1 to TRBJ2-7; TRBD2 aligns across 11 bases. The germline gives CDR1 SQVTM, CDR2 ANQGSEA. The V gene end was trimmed by 7 bases and the J gene end by 2 bases; junction bases not matched to a gene: 7. This CDR3 has 14 residues. The CDR3 here is CSAEGLADTYEQYF. The DNA of the CDR3 is TGCAGCGCGGAGGGACTAGCGGATACCTACGAGCAGTACTTC.

This chain connects TRBV3-1 (or the pseudogene TRBV3-2) to TRBJ2-2; no clear D gene. From germline, CDR1 is LGHDT and CDR2 YNNKEL (reference sequence). The V and J ends lost 2 bases and 6 bases respectively, with 7 bases between them. The CDR3 consists of 13 residues. The CDR3 loop reads CASSQHPPGELFF. Written as DNA, the CDR3 is TGTGCCAGCAGCCAACATCCGCCCGGGGAGCTGTTTTTT.

V and J are TRBV5-1 and TRBJ2-7; maybe TRBD2 (6 bases). CDR1 and CDR2 from the germline V gene are SGHRS and YFSETQ. V gave up 1 base and J gave up 1 base, with 9 bases separating them. There are 14 residues in the CDR3. Here the CDR3 reads CASSLTGDSYEQYF. The DNA for the CDR3 is TGCGCCAGCAGCTTGACGGGGGATTCCTACGAGCAGTACTTC.

The rearrangement uses TRBV29-1 and TRBJ1-2; D perhaps matches TRBD1 (5 bases). This CDR3 spans 14 amino acids. The V and J ends lost 0 bases and 5 bases respectively, with 13 bases between them. CDR1 SQVTM and CDR2 ANQGSEA come from the germline V gene. DNA of the CDR3: TGCAGCGTTGAAGATTCTCAGGGTCTTTATGGCTACACCTTC. It is translated as CSVEDSQGLYGYTF.

V gene TRBV7-2 combines with J gene TRBJ1-5; D not resolved. Per germline, CDR1 SGHTA and CDR2 FQGNSA. Trimming cost V 6 bases and J 5 bases, with 17 bases left between them. The CDR3 length is 15 residues. The CDR3: CASSYLAKRDQPQHF. The CDR3 DNA reads TGTGCCAGCAGTTACCTAGCCAAAAGGGATCAGCCCCAGCATTTT.

V usage is TRBV5-1 and J usage is TRBJ1-2; D not certain. V was shortened by 4 bases and J by 1 base, with 26 bases between the two germline ends. Germline V gene lookup returns CDR1 SGHRS and CDR2 YFSETQ. This CDR3 comprises 19 residues. DNA of the CDR3: TGCGCCAGCAGCGCTATAGGGCAGCCTGACTTCGAGTTTAACTATGGCTACACCTTC. Its protein product is CASSAIGQPDFEFNYGYTF. The whole variable domain, filled in from reference TRBV5-1 and TRBJ1-2, reads KAGVTQTPRYLIKTRGQQVTLSCSPISGHRSVSWYQQTPGQGLQFLFEYFSETQRNKGNFPGRFSGRQFSNSRSEMNVSTLELGDSALYLCASSAIGQPDFEFNYGYTFGSGTRLTVV.

This chain uses TRBV18 with TRBJ2-1; the D is unclear. The CDR3 runs to 11 residues. Germline CDR1 KGHSH, CDR2 LQKENI. V was pared by 7 bases and J by 5 bases, with 6 bases between. CDR3 protein: CASLSDNEQFF. DNA for the CDR3: TGTGCCAGCTTGTCCGACAATGAGCAGTTCTTC. The complete variable domain, with remaining parts taken from reference TRBV18 and TRBJ2-1, reads NAGVMQNPRHLVRRRGQEARLRCSPMKGHSHVYWYRQLPEEGLKFMVYLQKENIIDESGMPKERFSAEFPKEGPSILRIQQVVRGDSAAYFCASLSDNEQFFGPGTRLTVL.